Listed below are T cell receptor beta chains from one sample, sequenced in a study of human T cells and chemical hapten exposure. TCRdb processed the RACE reads anew with MiXCR; each CDR3 protein has one entry. Seen here are 100,000 or so distinct CDR3 sequences, approximately 10% observed once, and the top ten hold approximately 2.2%. Sample: whole blood, taken in connection with sensitization to the hapten diphenylcyclopropenone (DPC). Receptor source: a man aged 40-49 years with alopecia areata. Some clones in this sample may be carry-over from other donors' samples. CDR3s include the opening cysteine and the closing phenylalanine or tryptophan. The D gene is left open where the match is weak. Some rows have no size entry. The others give once, few or many, or a class for an expanded clone.

v_call: TRBV19; j_call: TRBJ1-1; clone_size: -; cdr3_length: 13; d_call: -; cdr3_nt: TGTGCCAGCTCAAGGGGCACGAACACTGAAGCTTTCTTT; cdr3_aa: CASSRGTNTEAFF
v_call: TRBV5-1; j_call: TRBJ2-2; clone_size: -; cdr3_length: 13; d_call: -; cdr3_nt: TGCGCCAGCAGCGTCTTCAACACCGGGGAGCTGTTTTTT; cdr3_aa: CASSVFNTGELFF
v_call: TRBV2; j_call: TRBJ2-1; clone_size: few; cdr3_length: 13; d_call: TRBD1; cdr3_nt: TGTGCCAGCGGCCGGGACAGGTTGAATGAGCAGTTCTTC; cdr3_aa: CASGRDRLNEQFF
v_call: TRBV6-2/TRBV6-3; j_call: TRBJ1-4; clone_size: -; cdr3_length: 15; d_call: TRBD1; cdr3_nt: TGTGCCAGCAGAAGAAGACAGGGGGGGGACGAAAAACTGTTTTTT; cdr3_aa: CASRRRQGGDEKLFF
v_call: TRBV6-5; j_call: TRBJ1-4; clone_size: many; cdr3_length: 15; d_call: -; cdr3_nt: TGTGCCAGCAGCTCCGACAGGACAACTAATGAAAAACTGTTTTTT; cdr3_aa: CASSSDRTTNEKLFF
v_call: TRBV29-1; j_call: TRBJ2-3; clone_size: -; cdr3_length: 16; d_call: -; cdr3_nt: TGCAGCTTTACCTCGGAGGCGGGAAGGGGCACAGATACGCAGTATTTT; cdr3_aa: CSFTSEAGRGTDTQYF
v_call: TRBV27; j_call: TRBJ2-2; clone_size: -; cdr3_length: 15; d_call: -; cdr3_nt: TGTGCCAGCAGTTTAATTTCGGCGAACACCGGGGAGCTGTTTTTT; cdr3_aa: CASSLISANTGELFF
v_call: TRBV11-2; j_call: TRBJ2-6; clone_size: many; cdr3_length: 16; d_call: -; cdr3_nt: TGTGCCAGCAGCTTAGGTGTACACTCTGGGGCCAACGTCCTGACTTTC; cdr3_aa: CASSLGVHSGANVLTF
v_call: TRBV12-3/TRBV12-4; j_call: TRBJ1-1; clone_size: few; cdr3_length: 17; d_call: TRBD1; cdr3_nt: TGTGCCAGCAGTTTTCAAGGGGGCGGTGGGATAGACACTGAAGCTTTCTTT; cdr3_aa: CASSFQGGGGIDTEAFF
v_call: TRBV5-1; j_call: TRBJ2-3; clone_size: many; cdr3_length: 15; d_call: TRBD2; cdr3_nt: TGCGCCAGCCGACTAGCGGTGGAGCTGACAGATACGCAGTATTTT; cdr3_aa: CASRLAVELTDTQYF
v_call: TRBV2; j_call: TRBJ2-5; clone_size: few; cdr3_length: 12; d_call: -; cdr3_nt: TGTGCCAGCCGGACGGGGGAAGAGACCCAGTACTTC; cdr3_aa: CASRTGEETQYF
v_call: TRBV28; j_call: TRBJ2-6; clone_size: -; cdr3_length: 15; d_call: -; cdr3_nt: TGTGCCAGCACACTATCGGTACCTGGGGCCAACGTCCTGACTTTC; cdr3_aa: CASTLSVPGANVLTF
v_call: TRBV28; j_call: TRBJ2-7; clone_size: few; cdr3_length: 16; d_call: TRBD2; cdr3_nt: TGTGCCAGCAGCCCCTCGCTCGGGGGGACTTTCCCCGAGCAGTACTTC; cdr3_aa: CASSPSLGGTFPEQYF
v_call: TRBV3-2; j_call: TRBJ2-1; clone_size: -; cdr3_length: 15; d_call: -; cdr3_nt: TGTGCCAGCAGCCAAGACTTGGACAGGTACAATGAGCAGTTCTTC; cdr3_aa: CASSQDLDRYNEQFF
v_call: TRBV6-5; j_call: TRBJ1-6; clone_size: many; cdr3_length: 15; d_call: TRBD1; cdr3_nt: TGTGCCAGCACTATTACGAGGACAGGGACTTCACCCCTCCACTTT; cdr3_aa: CASTITRTGTSPLHF
v_call: TRBV12-3/TRBV12-4; j_call: TRBJ1-1; clone_size: many; cdr3_length: 15; d_call: -; cdr3_nt: TGTGCCAGCAGTTTAGACAGGGTAGCGAACACTGAAGCTTTCTTT; cdr3_aa: CASSLDRVANTEAFF
v_call: TRBV6-5; j_call: TRBJ2-3; clone_size: many; cdr3_length: 15; d_call: TRBD2; cdr3_nt: TGTGCCAGCAGTTTGGAGGCTAGCGGGAGGTATACGCAGTATTTT; cdr3_aa: CASSLEASGRYTQYF
v_call: TRBV2; j_call: TRBJ2-3; clone_size: -; cdr3_length: 15; d_call: -; cdr3_nt: TGTGCCAGCACCTCTCAGGGCATCAGCACAGATACGCAGTATTTT; cdr3_aa: CASTSQGISTDTQYF
v_call: TRBV10-3; j_call: TRBJ2-3; clone_size: many; cdr3_length: 14; d_call: -; cdr3_nt: TGTGCCATCAGTGAGTCGTCCAGGGGTGATACGCAGTATTTT; cdr3_aa: CAISESSRGDTQYF
v_call: TRBV2; j_call: TRBJ1-3; clone_size: -; cdr3_length: 15; d_call: TRBD1; cdr3_nt: TGTGCCAGCAGTGCGGAGGGGGCGGCTGGAAACACCATATATTTT; cdr3_aa: CASSAEGAAGNTIYF
v_call: TRBV27; j_call: TRBJ1-5; clone_size: -; cdr3_length: 15; d_call: TRBD1; cdr3_nt: TGTGCCAGCAGTTTGACGGGACAGGGAACTCAGCCCCAGCATTTT; cdr3_aa: CASSLTGQGTQPQHF
v_call: TRBV11-2; j_call: TRBJ1-1; clone_size: many; cdr3_length: 14; d_call: -; cdr3_nt: TGTGCCAGCAGCTTAGGTGGGGGGAACACTGAAGCTTTCTTT; cdr3_aa: CASSLGGGNTEAFF
v_call: TRBV18; j_call: TRBJ1-4; clone_size: -; cdr3_length: 19; d_call: TRBD1; cdr3_nt: TGTGCCAGCTCACCTAGTACGAGACAGGGGTTTTCAACTAATGAAAAACTGTTTTTT; cdr3_aa: CASSPSTRQGFSTNEKLFF
v_call: TRBV28; j_call: TRBJ2-7; clone_size: few; cdr3_length: 15; d_call: TRBD2; cdr3_nt: TGTGCCAGCAGAGACATATCGGGAGGGCCGGGCGAGCAGTACTTC; cdr3_aa: CASRDISGGPGEQYF
v_call: TRBV10-3; j_call: TRBJ2-3; clone_size: -; cdr3_length: 16; d_call: -; cdr3_nt: TGTGCCATCAGTGGGTCTCGGGCAGTAAGCACAGATACGCAGTATTTT; cdr3_aa: CAISGSRAVSTDTQYF
v_call: TRBV20-1; j_call: TRBJ2-7; clone_size: few; cdr3_length: 12; d_call: -; cdr3_nt: TGCAGTGCTAGCGGGTTATTCTACGAGCAGTACTTC; cdr3_aa: CSASGLFYEQYF